This TCR beta chain came from a study of T cells after yellow fever vaccination (dated by TCRdb to about 2019). Context from the whole study: The SMART-Seq v4 Ultra Low Input RNA kit was used to prepare libraries from fractions with low cell numbers. To track T-cell clones before and after primary and booster YFV17D yellow fever vaccination, bulk TCR alpha and beta repertoires were sequenced longitudinally. Two healthy male donors, one aged 18 to 30 and one aged 30 to 40 years, made up the cohort. Blood was collected at multiple timepoints before and after primary and secondary immunization, and bulk PBMC replicates and cell subsets were isolated. What the work shows at the level of the full study, not this receptor alone: Only a couple of donors were included in the study, so the extent to which the findings can be generalized is limited. A small fraction of clonotypes appeared in both the CD4 and CD8 compartments, likely as a result of convergent recombination. Most clones expanded after primary vaccination were re-detected after the booster (almost 97% of CD4 and around 88% of CD8), suggesting broad memory maintenance. Compared with the primary T-cell response, the secondary T-cell response was weaker but faster, peaking on day 5 rather than day 15. Computational filtering was needed because FACS-sorted repertoires could contain abundant contaminating clonotypes from the bulk population.

The CDR3 contains 15 residues, cysteine and phenylalanine counted. Only CDR3 DNA is held: 45 bases, read in frame from base 1. Trimming leaves V shorter by 4 bases and J shorter by 3 bases, with the junction holding 4 bases beyond the gene matches. CDR1 and CDR2 were assigned from the germline V gene as SNHLY and FYNNEI. Synthesis of TCR cDNA relied on 5'RACE template switching, a step that introduced a universal primer site along with unique molecular identifiers. cDNA synthesis was primed from both the TCR alpha and TCR beta constant segments. Library amplification used two PCR steps, and the second PCR step added sample barcodes and sequencing adapters. Sequencing of libraries was done on Illumina HiSeq 2500 (2x100 bp) or NovaSeq (2x150 bp). Per the source publication's procedure: Reads were demultiplexed and collapsed into UMI consensus sequences with MIGEC, and V(D)J alignment was performed with MiXCR. Clonotypes responding to the vaccine were identified with edgeR on replicate PBMC samples, with the criteria of FDR below 0.01 and a log2 fold change above 5 up to day 15. Each bulk clonotype received a CD4 or CD8 identity based on whether the sequenced CD4 or CD8 repertoire contained that clonotype at higher abundance. Starting from the raw public reads, TCRdb applied fastp trimming at Q25, assembled clones with MiXCR and retained in-frame beta chains. Each CDR3 protein appears once, grouped with its most common genes and DNA. The V and J calls were not made by the authors but by TCRdb's processing. Recorded for this sample are 450,000 to 550,000 distinct CDR3 sequences; around a fifth of them occurred a single time. Jointly, the top ten make up about 15% of the sample.

What the treatment or condition label conveys for this sample: live attenuated yellow fever vaccine strain. Two biological replicates of bulk PBMCs were collected at each blood-draw timepoint. A standard Ficoll-Paque protocol was used to isolate PBMCs from peripheral blood. TriZol was used to extract RNA from bulk PBMCs, CD4 and CD8 fractions, and dextramer-positive and dextramer-negative fractions. Turning to this clonotype: Its recognized antigen is unknown. No quality values exist for individual bases; no much larger clone is one base distant.

The V gene is TRBV2 and the J gene is TRBJ2-7; TRBD1 matches 12 bases in the middle. This receptor was taken from a man aged 18 to 30 who received the YFV17D yellow fever vaccine. This sample comprised PBMCs, obtained roughly 20 days after the first yellow fever vaccination. CDR3 region: CASSGGTGGLYEQYF. The bases read TGTGCCAGCAGTGGAGGGACAGGGGGCCTCTACGAGCAGTACTTC.